This T cell receptor beta chain comes out of a study of cytomegalovirus exposure and HLA in healthy donors. At the level of the study: A prior analysis found about 110 million unique TCR beta sequences from about 179 million T cells.

Study results and limitations: Clonal expansion was found to be greater in HLA-associated TCR beta chains than in equally common others in a later analysis. Rarity held for most TCR sequences, but there were some public TCRs that occurred in many donors.

Germline CDR1 and CDR2: SGHAT and FQNNGV. This CDR3 is 15 amino acids long. J gave up 1 base and V 1 base, and 2 bases lay outside the gene matches. This clone was seen only once. The antigen is not known. Amplification used 60 Vbeta primers and 13 Jbeta primers. The method was immunoSEQ multiplex PCR; TCRdb's version includes in-frame clones alone and lacks a portion of them. The sample lists some 120,000 clones, 74% occurring once. The TCR comes from a woman in her 50s in good health and CMV-seropositive. The sample comprised PBMCs. The chain combines TRBV11-2 with TRBJ2-7; 9 positions match TRBD1. The CDR3 sequence is CASSLVGTGSYEQYF. CDR3 bases: TGTGCCAGCAGCTTAGTCGGGACAGGGTCCTACGAGCAGTACTTC.